This TCR beta chain appears in the sequencing data of a study of blood T cell repertoires in COVID-19. Study-wide background: Sample material is recorded as cDNA or gDNA derived from T cells, B-cell-depleted T cells, or PBMCs.

TCRdb's copy holds only in-frame clones and misses some; the assay was immunoSEQ multiplex PCR. The data contain more than 300,000 clones, approximately 90% of them seen just once; the ten biggest clones take up over 0.7%. Categorization into cohorts depended on clinical history that participants reported. In the 2 weeks before study entry, exposed participants met a COVID-19 case, which was PCR-confirmed or clinician-diagnosed. The CDR3 has 15 residues. CDR1 LNHDA and CDR2 SQIVND come from the germline V gene (reference sequence). The V and J ends lost 7 bases and 0 bases, in that order; junction bases with no gene match: 5.

The sequence came from a woman aged 40 to 50 who had been exposed to COVID-19. The chain has TRBV19 and TRBJ1-3, with 8 bases fitting TRBD1. Sequenced material: PBMCs or T cells enriched from blood (not recorded which). The CDR3 DNA follows: TGTGCCAGTACGCAGGGGGCCGTCTCTGGAAACACCATATATTTT. This codes for CASTQGAVSGNTIYF. The variable domain in full, completed from reference TRBV19 and TRBJ1-3, reads DGGITQSPKYLFRKEGQNVTLSCEQNLNHDAMYWYRQDPGQGLRLIYYSQIVNDFQKGDIAEGYSVSREKKESFPLTVTSAQKNPTAFYLCASTQGAVSGNTIYFGEGSWLTVV.